The entry that follows covers one TCR beta chain sequence. Its antigen is not known. The treatment denotes: roughly 18 received Ad26.COV2.S at low or high dose, single or two shots; roughly 5 received placebo; per-sample allocation not given. Specimen acquisition occurred on day 63 following the initial vaccine or placebo injection. The data belong to a study of Ad26.COV2.S vaccination and SARS-CoV-2 variants. Study in general: Into the muscle, Ad26.COV2.S was dosed once or twice, 56 days apart.

The CDR3 has 14 residues. Trimming pared 4 bases from V and 4 bases from J, leaving 14 bases between. Germline values: CDR1 SGHKS, CDR2 YYEKEE (reference sequence). TCRdb's table, derived via immunoSEQ multiplex PCR, lists solely in-frame clones and lacks some. Of some 350,000 clones listed, 85% to 90% are singletons. Whole-study findings and limits: Responses of T cells in total may have been underestimated by the TCR breadth and depth analyses. In vaccinated individuals, spike-specific CD8+ and CD4+ T cell responses reportedly displayed substantial breadth.

The chain combines TRBV5-5 with TRBJ1-2; unclear D gene. Sequenced material: peripheral blood, taken in a trial of Ad26.COV2.S vaccine versus placebo. This sequence was found in a person aged 18 to 65 who received the Ad26.COV2.S COVID-19 vaccine or a placebo. The DNA for the CDR3 is TGTGCCAGCAGCGCAACAGTGGAGACCTATGGCTACACCTTC. It is translated as CASSATVETYGYTF.